This T cell receptor (beta chain) was documented in a study of blood T cell repertoires in COVID-19. The wider study: The United States, Italy and Spain were the sources of the acute and convalescent COVID-19 samples.

CDR3 size: 15 residues. Trimming shortened V by 0 bases and J by 6 bases, and 11 bases separated the two germline ends. Per the germline V gene, CDR1 is LGHDT and CDR2 is YNNKEL (reference sequence). Profiling relied on immunoSEQ multiplex PCR, and the TCRdb table lists in-frame clones only, not all of them. The sample holds roughly 250,000 clones, approximately 86% seen once. This clone appeared once. What was sequenced was peripheral blood. The V and J genes are TRBV3-1 (or the pseudogene TRBV3-2) and TRBJ1-4; TRBD1 might be the D (5 bases). The sequence came from a woman of 80 years or more with active or convalescent COVID-19. The CDR3 loop reads CASSQDGAPDEKLFF. For the CDR3, the DNA is TGTGCCAGCAGCCAAGATGGGGCACCTGATGAAAAACTGTTTTTT.